This is a list of T cell receptor beta chains from one sample in a study of T and B cells in COVID-19 patients. MiXCR was run by TCRdb on the multiplex PCR reads, yielding one entry per CDR3 protein. The sample contains about 18,000 distinct CDR3 sequences, 35% to 40% of which appear only once. The sample taken for sequencing was blood. These TCRs come from a human donor with active COVID-19. CDR3s include the opening cysteine and the closing phenylalanine or tryptophan. Fields, in order: V gene, D gene, J gene, clone size, CDR3 protein, CDR3 DNA. A D gene is named only where the DNA matches it firmly. Only some rows state a clone size, as once, few, many or a class for expanded clones.

>TRBV7-2|.|TRBJ1-1|.
CASSSVGREAFF
TGTGCCAGCAGCTCGGTGGGGCGTGAAGCTTTCTTT
>TRBV19|TRBD1|TRBJ1-6|medium-sized
CASTTSPGGGSPLHF
TGTGCCAGTACGACGTCGCCAGGGGGGGGTTCACCCCTCCACTTT
>TRBV6-2/TRBV6-3|.|TRBJ2-3|.
CASSYTETDTQYF
TGTGCCAGCAGTTACACTGAAACAGATACGCAGTATTTT
>TRBV7-6|.|TRBJ2-5|.
CASSLDVAETQYF
TGTGCCAGCAGCTTAGACGTGGCAGAGACCCAGTACTTC
>TRBV6-5|.|TRBJ2-1|many
CASTGGGEQFF
TGTGCCAGCACCGGTGGAGGTGAGCAGTTCTTC
>TRBV7-9|TRBD1|TRBJ2-3|.
CASKQGAKDTQYF
TGTGCCAGCAAACAGGGGGCCAAAGATACGCAGTATTTT
>TRBV6-5|.|TRBJ2-7|few
CASSYWSAGYEQYF
TGTGCCAGCAGTTACTGGTCGGCAGGGTACGAGCAGTACTTC
>TRBV19|TRBD1|TRBJ1-1|few
CASRLQGASTEAFF
TGTGCCAGTAGGCTACAGGGGGCGAGCACTGAAGCTTTCTTT
>TRBV20-1|.|TRBJ1-2|.
CSAMEGKYGYTF
TGCAGTGCAATGGAGGGGAAGTATGGCTACACCTTC
>TRBV20-1|.|TRBJ1-1|.
CSAREAWGHTEAFF
TGCAGTGCTAGAGAGGCCTGGGGGCACACTGAAGCTTTCTTT
>TRBV6-2/TRBV6-3|.|TRBJ1-1|once
CASTKIDSNTEAFF
TGTGCCAGCACCAAGATAGACTCGAACACTGAAGCTTTCTTT
>TRBV6-2/TRBV6-3|.|TRBJ2-2|.
CASSDFTPGELFF
TGTGCCAGCAGCGACTTTACCCCCGGGGAGCTGTTTTTT
>TRBV29-1|.|TRBJ1-2|few
CSVSGGSNYGYTF
TGCAGCGTATCCGGGGGATCAAACTATGGCTACACCTTC
>TRBV19|.|TRBJ2-2|medium-sized
CASSMLYTGELFF
TGTGCCAGTAGTATGTTGTACACCGGGGAGCTGTTTTTT
>TRBV19|.|TRBJ2-5|many
CASSMGPRPGETQYF
TGTGCCAGTAGTATGGGTCCCAGGCCGGGAGAGACCCAGTACTTC
>TRBV27|.|TRBJ2-4|few
CASSLTNKQNIQYF
TGTGCCAGCAGTTTGACCAACAAGCAAAACATTCAGTACTTC
>TRBV19|.|TRBJ1-3|.
CASSIDAGNSGNTIYF
TGTGCCAGTAGTATAGATGCAGGGAACTCTGGAAACACCATATATTTT
>TRBV19|.|TRBJ2-2|.
CASRPGGRTGELFF
TGTGCCAGTAGACCCGGGGGCCGCACCGGGGAGCTGTTTTTT